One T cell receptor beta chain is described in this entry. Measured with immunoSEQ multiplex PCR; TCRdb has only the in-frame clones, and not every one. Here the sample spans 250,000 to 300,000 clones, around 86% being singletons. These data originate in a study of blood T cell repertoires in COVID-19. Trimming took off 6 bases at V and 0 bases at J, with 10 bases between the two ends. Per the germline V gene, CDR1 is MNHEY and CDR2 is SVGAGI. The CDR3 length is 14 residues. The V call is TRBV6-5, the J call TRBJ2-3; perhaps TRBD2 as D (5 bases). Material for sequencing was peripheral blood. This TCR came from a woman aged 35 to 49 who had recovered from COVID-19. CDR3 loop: CASRRTYSTDTQYF. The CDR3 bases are TGTGCCAGCAGACGGACTTATAGCACAGATACGCAGTATTTT.